One sample yielded the 14 T cell receptor beta chains listed below, sequenced in a study of the immune and genomic landscape of osteosarcoma (dated by TCRdb to the early 2020s). Post-treatment primary, local recurrence and metastasis tumors from poor-prognosis patients were used as specimens. Library construction relied on the immunoSEQ multiplex PCR assay. TCRdb carries this immuneACCESS record with in-frame sequences only. Its versions omit some clonotypes, under half of them owing to an unresolved V gene in the studies checked, with the rest unexplained. Across this sample there are about 4,600 clones, with around 71% seen only once. The ten biggest clones cover roughly a sixth of the sample. Specimen: osteosarcoma tumor tissue from the femur. The source of these receptors is a human donor with osteosarcoma.

This clone occurred once. This chain links TRBV27 with TRBJ2-5; D not resolved. Trimming removed 3 bases at V and 5 bases at J, with 19 bases between. Germline CDR1 reads MNHEY; CDR2 reads SMNVEV (reference sequence). This CDR3 comprises 16 residues. CDR3 DNA sequence: TGTGCCAGCAGTTTCGGACGGACCCGGTTATGGGAGACCCAGTACTTC. Translated: CASSFGRTRLWETQYF.

The V gene is TRBV18, the J gene TRBJ1-4; 7 nucleotides agree with TRBD1. Germline trimming cut 3 bases from V and 6 bases from J; bases unmatched to any gene: 4. The CDR3 spans 14 residues. From germline, CDR1 is KGHSH and CDR2 LQKENI. This CDR3 is CASSPDRVDEKLFF. Here the CDR3 DNA reads TGTGCCAGCTCACCCGACAGGGTAGATGAAAAACTGTTTTTT.

In this sample, this clone is medium-sized. V is TRBV6-4 and J is TRBJ2-2, with 12 bases fitting TRBD1. The CDR3 covers 17 residues. V was clipped by 0 bases and J by 6 bases; unmatched bases: 5. From germline, CDR1 is MRHNA and CDR2 SNTAGT. CDR3 in DNA: TGTGCCAGCAGTGACTCGTCGGGACAGGGGGCTTCCGGGGAGCTGTTTTTT. It yields the protein CASSDSSGQGASGELFF.

CDR3 bases: TGTGCCAGCAGCGTAGGGCTAGCGGGAGGGTACGAGCAGTACTTC. Amino acids: CASSVGLAGGYEQYF. The J gene is TRBJ2-7, the V gene TRBV9; TRBD2 agrees at 12 bases. Germline V gives CDR1 SGDLS, CDR2 YYNGEE. This CDR3 comprises 15 residues. The V segment lost 0 bases and the J segment 4 bases; nucleotides outside the gene matches: 2.

The chain combines TRBV5-1 with TRBJ2-5; TRBD2 aligns across 8 bases. Germline V lookup: CDR1 SGHRS, CDR2 YFSETQ. The CDR3 has 16 amino acids. The V and J ends lost 2 bases and 0 bases, in that order; junction bases with no gene match: 6. The CDR3 loop reads CASSFISGGYQETQYF. The CDR3 DNA reads as TGCGCCAGCAGCTTCATTTCGGGGGGGTACCAAGAGACCCAGTACTTC.

The chain uses TRBV4-2 and TRBJ2-7; D remains unclear. V was shortened by 4 bases and J by 2 bases, with 9 bases between the two germline ends. Per germline, CDR1 LGHNA and CDR2 YNFKEQ. The CDR3 runs to 13 residues. In DNA, the CDR3 is TGTGCCAGCAGCCCACAAGTTGCCTACGAGCAGTACTTC. It yields the protein CASSPQVAYEQYF.

This clone was seen a single time. V usage is TRBV19 and J usage is TRBJ1-2; D may be TRBD1 (6 bases). This CDR3 region has 17 residues. CDR1 LNHDA and CDR2 SQIVND come from the germline V gene (reference sequence). Trimming took 5 bases from V and 6 from J, leaving 25 bases between them. CDR3 sequence (DNA): TGTGCCAGTAGTTTTTGGTCAGGGGACACTTCACCAAATGGCTACACCTTC. Translation: CASSFWSGDTSPNGYTF.

This clone was recorded once. This chain uses TRBV6-5 with TRBJ2-1; D possibly corresponds to TRBD2 (5 bases). V was pared by 8 bases and J by 8 bases, with 13 bases between. CDR1 is MNHEY and CDR2 is SVGAGI in the germline V gene. The CDR3 contains 12 residues. CDR3 nucleotide sequence: TGTGCCAGCTGGAGGACCAGTCATGAGCAGTTCTTC. This translates into CASWRTSHEQFF.

The J gene is TRBJ2-2, the V gene TRBV5-1; TRBD1 matches 11 bases. Germline V gene sequence: CDR1 SGHRS, CDR2 YFSETQ. This CDR3 is built from 16 residues. V dropped 3 bases and J dropped 1; count of bases not matched to a gene: 2. CDR3 coding DNA: TGCGCCAGCAGCTGGACAGGGGGCGGGAACACCGGGGAGCTGTTTTTT. This gives the protein CASSWTGGGNTGELFF.

The DNA for the CDR3 is TGTGCCAGCAGCTTAGTAAGGGACGCCGGGGAGCTGTTTTTT. Protein sequence: CASSLVRDAGELFF. The gene calls are TRBV11-1 and TRBJ2-2; D could derive from TRBD1 or TRBD2 (5 bases each). This CDR3 comprises 14 residues. The V gene lost 1 base and the J gene lost 6 bases, with 9 bases spanning the gap. Germline V gives CDR1 SGHAT, CDR2 FQDESV (reference sequence).

V usage is TRBV28 and J usage is TRBJ1-2, with TRBD1 matching over 7 bases. The CDR3 is made up of 15 amino acids. The trim removed 4 bases at V and 2 bases at J, leaving 7 bases unmatched. Germline lookup yields CDR1 MDHEN and CDR2 SYDVKM. CDR3 sequence: CASSYTTGTNYGYTF. The CDR3 nucleotides are TGTGCCAGCAGTTATACGACAGGGACCAACTATGGCTACACCTTC.

The CDR3 region is CASSLELNTEAFF. The CDR3 DNA is TGTGCCAGCAGCTTAGAATTGAACACTGAAGCTTTCTTT. The V and J genes are TRBV11-2 and TRBJ1-1; D unresolved. This CDR3 region has 13 residues. CDR1 SGHAT and CDR2 FQNNGV come from the germline V gene. Deletions cut 0 bases from V and 0 bases from J, with 2 bases between.

The V call is TRBV7-2, the J call TRBJ2-7, with D perhaps TRBD1 (6 bases). Trimming took off 10 bases at V and 1 base at J, with 14 bases between the two ends. The CDR3 length is 13 residues. Germline CDR1 SGHTA, CDR2 FQGNSA. The CDR3 reads CAINREGSYEQYF. The DNA for the CDR3 is TGTGCCATCAACAGGGAAGGATCCTACGAGCAGTACTTC.

This clone is judged medium-sized. The chain has TRBV6-5 and TRBJ1-1; D remains ambiguous. The CDR3 has 11 residues. V was shortened by 7 bases and J by 4 bases, with 7 bases between the two germline ends. CDR1 MNHEY and CDR2 SVGAGI come from the germline V gene. The CDR3 loop reads CASKKGTEAFF. CDR3 in DNA: TGTGCCAGCAAAAAGGGCACTGAAGCTTTCTTT.